This T cell receptor beta chain is from a study of cytomegalovirus exposure and HLA in healthy donors. Both 60 Vbeta primers and 13 Jbeta primers went into the PCR. Clones were sequenced by immunoSEQ multiplex PCR, and TCRdb holds only the in-frame ones, with some missing. The sample records 150,000 to 200,000 clones, roughly three quarters being singletons. CDR1 and CDR2 (germline): SGHAT, FQNNGV. V lost 3 bases and J lost 4, with 16 bases in between. This CDR3 has 15 residues. This receptor was obtained from a woman aged 50 to 65 in good health and CMV-seronegative. The chain is built from TRBV11-2 and TRBJ2-7; D might be TRBD1 (5 bases). Sequencing was performed on PBMCs. In nucleotides, the CDR3 is TGTGCCAGCAGCTTGACAGACACGCACGCGTACGAGCAGTACTTC. It encodes CASSLTDTHAYEQYF. The whole variable domain, filled in from reference TRBV11-2 and TRBJ2-7, reads EAGVAQSPRYKIIEKRQSVAFWCNPISGHATLYWYQQILGQGPKLLIQFQNNGVVDDSQLPKDRFSAERLKGVDSTLKIQPAKLEDSAVYLCASSLTDTHAYEQYFGPGTRLTVT.